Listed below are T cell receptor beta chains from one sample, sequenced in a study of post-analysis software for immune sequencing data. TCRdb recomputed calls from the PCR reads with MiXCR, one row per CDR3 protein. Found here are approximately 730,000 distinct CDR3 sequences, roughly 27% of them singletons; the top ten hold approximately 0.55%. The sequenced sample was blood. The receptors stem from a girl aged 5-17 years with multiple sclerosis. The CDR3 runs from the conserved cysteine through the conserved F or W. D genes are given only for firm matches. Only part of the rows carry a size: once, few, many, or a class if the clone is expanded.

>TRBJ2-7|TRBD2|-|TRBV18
CASSPPILAGGYYEQYF
TGTGCCAGCTCACCACCCATACTAGCGGGAGGTTACTACGAGCAGTACTTC
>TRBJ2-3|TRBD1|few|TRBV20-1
CSAGPRDSYTDTQYF
TGCAGTGCTGGCCCCCGGGACAGCTACACAGATACGCAGTATTTT
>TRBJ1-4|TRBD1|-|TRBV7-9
CAPVGQGGGATNEKLFF
TGTGCCCCCGTAGGACAGGGAGGCGGCGCTACTAATGAAAAACTGTTTTTT
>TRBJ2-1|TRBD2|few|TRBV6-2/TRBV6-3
CASSYSGREADDNEQFF
TGTGCCAGCAGTTACTCGGGGCGGGAGGCCGACGACAATGAGCAGTTCTTC
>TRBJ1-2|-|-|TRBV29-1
CGAGWHNYGYTF
TGCGGGGCAGGGTGGCATAACTATGGCTACACCTTC
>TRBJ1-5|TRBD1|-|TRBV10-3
CATNRDSGQPQHF
TGTGCCACCAACCGGGACAGCGGTCAGCCCCAGCATTTT
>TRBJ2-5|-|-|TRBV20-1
CSARRLGLESETQYF
TGCAGTGCTAGGAGACTGGGCCTAGAATCGGAGACCCAGTACTTC
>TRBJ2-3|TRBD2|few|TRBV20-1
CSARPSAGAADTQYF
TGCAGTGCTAGACCTTCAGCGGGAGCAGCAGATACGCAGTATTTT
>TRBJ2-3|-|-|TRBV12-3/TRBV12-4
CASSPRGDAQYF
TGTGCCAGCAGCCCAAGGGGAGATGCGCAGTATTTT
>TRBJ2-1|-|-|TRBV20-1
CSARAGVLRNEQFF
TGCAGTGCTAGAGCCGGAGTACTGAGGAATGAGCAGTTCTTC
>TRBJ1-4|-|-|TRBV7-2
CASSLAGQLNEKLFF
TGTGCCAGCAGCTTAGCCGGACAGCTTAATGAAAAACTGTTTTTT
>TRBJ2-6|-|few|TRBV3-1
CASSQEDTSSGANVLTF
TGTGCCAGCAGCCAAGAAGACACCAGCTCTGGGGCCAACGTCCTGACTTTC
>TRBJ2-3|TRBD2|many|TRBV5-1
CASSFWGGSDTQYF
TGCGCCAGCAGCTTCTGGGGGGGGTCAGATACGCAGTATTTT
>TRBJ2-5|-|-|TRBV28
CASSFGPLGSETQYF
TGTGCCAGCAGTTTCGGGCCGTTGGGGTCGGAGACCCAGTACTTC
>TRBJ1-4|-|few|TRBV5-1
CASSPDGLNEKLFF
TGCGCCAGCAGCCCGGACGGCTTAAATGAAAAACTGTTTTTT
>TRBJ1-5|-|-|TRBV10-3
CAISEGNRYSNQPQHF
TGTGCCATCAGTGAGGGTAACAGATATAGCAATCAGCCCCAGCATTTT
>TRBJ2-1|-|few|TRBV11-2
CASSGLQGYNEQFF
TGTGCCAGCAGCGGACTGCAGGGGTACAATGAGCAGTTCTTC
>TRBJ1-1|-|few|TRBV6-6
CASSRGDTEAFF
TGTGCCAGCAGCCGGGGGGACACTGAAGCTTTCTTT
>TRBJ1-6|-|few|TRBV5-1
CASSSIQGGNSPLHF
TGCGCCAGCAGCTCCATACAGGGTGGCAATTCACCCCTCCACTTT
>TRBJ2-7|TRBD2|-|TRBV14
CASSHQGYLAGGLKSVNEQYF
TGTGCCAGCAGCCATCAGGGATACCTAGCGGGGGGGCTGAAATCGGTGAACGAGCAGTACTTC
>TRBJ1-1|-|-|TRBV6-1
CASSESVQSNTEAFF
TGTGCCAGCAGTGAATCCGTACAGTCGAACACTGAAGCTTTCTTT
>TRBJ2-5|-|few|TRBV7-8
CASSLEGWGNQETQYF
TGTGCCAGCAGCTTGGAGGGGTGGGGGAACCAAGAGACCCAGTACTTC
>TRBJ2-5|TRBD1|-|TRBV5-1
CASSHTGTGWIRTQYF
TGCGCCAGCAGCCACACCGGGACAGGGTGGATAAGGACCCAGTACTTC